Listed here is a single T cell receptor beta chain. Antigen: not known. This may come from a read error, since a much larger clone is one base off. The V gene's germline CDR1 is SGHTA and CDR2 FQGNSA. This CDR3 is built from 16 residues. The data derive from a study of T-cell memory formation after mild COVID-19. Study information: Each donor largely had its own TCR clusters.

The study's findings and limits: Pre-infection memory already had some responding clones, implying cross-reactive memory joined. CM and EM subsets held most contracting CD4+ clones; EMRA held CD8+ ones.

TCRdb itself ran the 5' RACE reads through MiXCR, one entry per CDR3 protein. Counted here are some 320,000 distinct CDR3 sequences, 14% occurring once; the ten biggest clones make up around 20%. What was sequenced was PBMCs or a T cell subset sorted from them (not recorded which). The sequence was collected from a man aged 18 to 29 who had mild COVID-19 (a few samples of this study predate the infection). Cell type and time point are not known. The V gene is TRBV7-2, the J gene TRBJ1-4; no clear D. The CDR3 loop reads CASSLGVIATNKKLFF. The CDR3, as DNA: TGTGCCAGCAGCTTAGGGGTCATTGCAACTAATAAAAAACTGTTTTTT. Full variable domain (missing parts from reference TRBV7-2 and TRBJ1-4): GAGVSQSPSNKVTEKGKDVELRCDPISGHTALYWYRQSLGQGLEFLIYFQGNSAPDKSGLPSDRFSAERTGGSVSTLTIQRTQQEDSAVYLCASSLGVIATNKKLFFGSGTQLSVL.